The 30 T cell receptor beta chains below were found in one sample sequenced in a study of cytomegalovirus exposure and HLA in healthy donors. The PCR contained 60 Vbeta and 13 Jbeta primers. Libraries were prepared by immunoSEQ multiplex PCR; TCRdb keeps only in-frame clonotypes and omits some of them. The sample shows about 120,000 clones, more than 75% of them seen only once. Specimen: PBMCs. These receptor sequences come from a man aged 35 to 55 in good health and CMV-seronegative.

The sample holds a few counts of this clone. J is TRBJ2-1 and V is TRBV5-6, with a weak D call TRBD2 (5 bases). V lost 0 bases and J 2 bases, leaving 6 bases between the germline ends. CDR3 length equals 14 residues. Germline CDR1 SGHDT, CDR2 YYEEEE. The CDR3, as DNA: TGTGCCAGCAGCTTGGCCGGGACCTACAATGAGCAGTTCTTC. It is translated as CASSLAGTYNEQFF.

The V and J genes are TRBV11-3 and TRBJ2-1, with D unclear. The CDR3 is 12 residues long. V gave up 0 bases and J gave up 10 bases, with 7 bases separating them. In germline, CDR1 is SGHNT, CDR2 YENEEA. CDR3 in amino acids: CASSLDRTEQFF. The CDR3 DNA follows: TGTGCCAGCAGCTTAGATCGAACAGAGCAGTTCTTC.

V and J are TRBV11-3 and TRBJ2-3; maybe TRBD2 (7 bases). Trimming left V 3 bases short and J 3 bases short, with 16 bases between. CDR1 is SGHNT, CDR2 YENEEA, per germline. The CDR3 spans 16 residues. CDR3 protein: CASSLGGGGRTDTQYF. In nucleotides, the CDR3 is TGTGCCAGCAGCTTGGGAGGGGGGGGGAGGACAGATACGCAGTATTTT. Full variable domain (rest looked up from reference TRBV11-3 and TRBJ2-3): EAGVVQSPRYKIIEKKQPVAFWCNPISGHNTLYWYLQNLGQGPELLIRYENEEAVDDSQLPKDRFSAERLKGVDSTLKIQPAELGDSAVYLCASSLGGGGRTDTQYFGPGTRLTVL.

The chain joins TRBV7-2 to TRBJ2-7; D possibly corresponds to TRBD2 (7 bases). CDR3 length: 14 amino acids. Trimming stripped 0 bases from V and 4 bases from J, with 10 bases between. Germline values: CDR1 SGHTA, CDR2 FQGNSA. The CDR3 DNA is TGTGCCAGCAGCTTAGCGGGGGGGCCATACGAGCAGTACTTC. It yields the protein CASSLAGGPYEQYF.

J is TRBJ1-1 and V is TRBV5-1; 9 bases are shared with TRBD1. The CDR3 totals 12 residues. Losses at the gene ends were 3 bases for V and 11 bases for J; bases not matched to a gene: 5. Per germline, CDR1 SGHRS and CDR2 YFSETQ. The CDR3 here is CASSSQGAPAFF. CDR3 DNA sequence: TGCGCCAGCAGCTCACAGGGGGCACCGGCTTTCTTT.

The gene calls are TRBV5-1 and TRBJ2-5; D is perhaps TRBD2 (5 bases). CDR1 is SGHRS, CDR2 YFSETQ, per germline. CDR3 length: 12 amino acids. The ends were cut back, 7 bases at V and 4 bases at J, with 11 bases in the middle. The CDR3 coding sequence is TGCGCCAGCGGACTCAATCGAGAGACCCAGTACTTC. Translated: CASGLNRETQYF. The whole variable domain, remainder taken from reference TRBV5-1 and TRBJ2-5, is KAGVTQTPRYLIKTRGQQVTLSCSPISGHRSVSWYQQTPGQGLQFLFEYFSETQRNKGNFPGRFSGRQFSNSRSEMNVSTLELGDSALYLCASGLNRETQYFGPGTRLLVL.

The V gene is TRBV5-1, the J gene TRBJ2-2; 9 nucleotides line up with TRBD2. The germline gives CDR1 SGHRS, CDR2 YFSETQ. The CDR3 length is 16 residues. The J segment lost 7 bases and the V segment lost 1 base, leaving 8 bases of the junction unmatched. CDR3 protein: CASSLTQGTSHGELFF. The CDR3 DNA is TGCGCCAGCAGCTTGACCCAGGGGACTAGCCACGGGGAGCTGTTTTTT.

This chain connects TRBV5-1 to TRBJ2-3; TRBD1 matches 7 bases. CDR3 length: 15 amino acids. V dropped 4 bases and J dropped 0; count of bases not matched to a gene: 5. CDR1 and CDR2 (germline): SGHRS, YFSETQ. The CDR3 DNA follows: TGCGCCAGCAGCATCTCAGGGGGTAGCACAGATACGCAGTATTTT. This sequence encodes CASSISGGSTDTQYF.

This clone was seen a few times. The V call is TRBV27, the J call TRBJ2-2, with TRBD1 as a possible D gene (5 bases). The V end was cut by 8 bases, the J end by 4 bases, with 11 bases between. The germline V gene encodes CDR1 MNHEY and CDR2 SMNVEV (reference sequence). The CDR3 loop spans 13 amino acids. This CDR3 reads CASQTGGTGELFF. The CDR3 coding sequence is TGTGCCAGCCAAACAGGCGGCACCGGGGAGCTGTTTTTT.

This clone was observed once. V and J are TRBV5-4 and TRBJ1-1, with 9 bases aligning to TRBD1. The CDR3 totals 16 residues. Germline trimming cut 4 bases from V and 0 bases from J; bases unmatched to any gene: 7. The V gene's germline CDR1 is SGHNT and CDR2 YYREEE (reference sequence). The CDR3 here is CASSPRTGVMNTEAFF. The CDR3 DNA is TGTGCCAGCAGCCCCAGGACAGGGGTGATGAACACTGAAGCTTTCTTT.

This chain links TRBV6-5 with TRBJ2-7, with a tentative D call TRBD2 (5 bases). The germline V and J ends were trimmed by 5 bases and 7 bases, with 21 bases remaining between them. The V gene's germline CDR1 is MNHEY and CDR2 SVGAGI. The CDR3 spans 15 residues. DNA for the CDR3: TGTGCCAGCAGTCCGACGCCGGGAAGCACGGGGGAGCAGTACTTC. Translating gives CASSPTPGSTGEQYF.

This clone showed up just once. This chain links TRBV5-6 with TRBJ1-3; D remains unclear. CDR1 SGHDT and CDR2 YYEEEE come from the germline V gene. The V gene lost 0 bases and the J gene lost 0 bases, with 4 bases spanning the gap. The CDR3 spans 14 residues. The CDR3 sequence is CASSLDRSGNTIYF. The CDR3 DNA sequence: TGTGCCAGCAGCTTGGATCGCTCTGGAAACACCATATATTTT.

This chain uses TRBV2 with TRBJ1-2; D perhaps matches TRBD1 (6 bases). The CDR3 is 14 amino acids. CDR1 and CDR2 from the germline V gene are SNHLY and FYNNEI. The germline V and J ends were trimmed by 6 bases and 0 bases, with 11 bases remaining between them. CDR3 nucleotide sequence: TGTGCCAGCAGCGGGGGGGGCCCTAACTATGGCTACACCTTC. Translated, it gives CASSGGGPNYGYTF.

In this sample, this clone turned up a few times. This sequence joins TRBV28 and TRBJ1-5, with 10 bases identical to TRBD1. J lost 9 bases, V lost 8 bases, and 4 bases had no gene match. Germline V gene data show CDR1 as MDHEN and CDR2 as SYDVKM. This CDR3 region has 12 residues. The CDR3 nucleotides read TGTGCCAGCGGGACAGGGGAACGGCCCCAGCATTTT. Its translation: CASGTGERPQHF.

This clone was detected a few times. The chain employs TRBV9 and TRBJ1-1; D may be TRBD1 (5 bases). The CDR3 sequence is 13 residues long. V lost 2 bases to trimming and J lost 11 bases, with 16 bases between them. Germline CDR1 reads SGDLS; CDR2 reads YYNGEE. This chain's CDR3 is CASSVTGREGAFF. The CDR3 nucleotides are TGTGCCAGCAGCGTTACGGGACGGGAGGGGGCTTTCTTT. The full variable domain, rest sourced from reference TRBV9 and TRBJ1-1, is DSGVTQTPKHLITATGQRVTLRCSPRSGDLSVYWYQQSLDQGLQFLIQYYNGEERAKGNILERFSAQQFPDLHSELNLSSLELGDSALYFCASSVTGREGAFFGQGTRLTVV.

This sequence joins TRBV7-2 and TRBJ1-4; D unclear. V gave up 1 base and J gave up 7 bases, with 13 bases separating them. The CDR3 spans 15 residues. Germline CDR1 is SGHTA and CDR2 is FQGNSA. The CDR3, as DNA: TGTGCCAGCAGCTTAGAGGCCCTGGCGGGTGAAAAACTGTTTTTT. This translates into CASSLEALAGEKLFF.

The genes are TRBV6-1 and TRBJ1-5; 7 bases map to TRBD1. The CDR3 consists of 15 residues. With V trimmed by 1 base and J by 7 bases, 7 bases remained unmatched. Per germline, CDR1 MNHNS and CDR2 SASEGT. In nucleotides, the CDR3 is TGTGCCAGCAGTGAAGAGTCACAGGGGACACAGCCCCAGCATTTT. Its protein product is CASSEESQGTQPQHF.

The gene calls are TRBV6-6 and TRBJ1-1; possibly TRBD1 for D (5 bases). CDR3 length: 12 residues. Germline-derived CDR1 and CDR2 are MNHNY and SVGAGI (reference sequence). Trimming took off 5 bases at V and 11 bases at J, with 15 bases between the two ends. CDR3 DNA: TGTGCCAGCAGTAAAGCGACAGTCCTGGCTTTCTTT. It specifies CASSKATVLAFF.

Points on this clone: One end of the junction fails to match germline, which may point to a read error. V and J are TRBV30 and TRBJ1-2; D not certain. Germline CDR1 and CDR2: GTSNPN and SVGIG (reference sequence). The CDR3 has 12 amino acids. The CDR3 here is CAWSSSDYGYTF. The CDR3 coding sequence is TGTGCCTGGAGTTCTAGCGACTACGGCTACACCTTC.

The chain combines TRBV2 with TRBJ2-3; 7 bases map to TRBD1. The CDR3 runs 14 residues. The V gene's germline CDR1 is SNHLY and CDR2 FYNNEI. V dropped 8 bases and J dropped 8; count of bases not matched to a gene: 13. The CDR3: CASLKGQPPRTQYF. CDR3 nucleotide sequence: TGTGCCAGCCTAAAGGGACAGCCGCCACGTACGCAGTATTTT.

V usage is TRBV6-6 and J usage is TRBJ2-1; 13 bases are shared with TRBD2. Germline lookup yields CDR1 MNHNY and CDR2 SVGAGI (reference sequence). J gave up 8 bases and V 5 bases, and 3 bases lay outside the gene matches. The CDR3 is 14 residues long. The CDR3 DNA sequence: TGTGCCAGCAGTACGACTAGCGGGGGGTATGAGCAGTTCTTC. It encodes CASSTTSGGYEQFF.

This clone occurred a few times. The chain couples TRBV19 to TRBJ1-2; D might be TRBD1 (6 bases). Per germline, CDR1 LNHDA and CDR2 SQIVND (reference sequence). This CDR3 is 14 amino acids long. V lost 9 bases, J lost 1 base, and 15 bases lay in between. Here the CDR3 reads CASGQRGRNYGYTF. The CDR3 bases are TGTGCCAGCGGTCAGCGGGGGCGTAACTATGGCTACACCTTC.

The chain has TRBV7-9 and TRBJ1-1, with D tentatively TRBD1 (5 bases). The germline CDR1 and CDR2 sequences are SEHNR and FQNEAQ (reference sequence). This CDR3 is built from 14 residues. Trimming took off 5 bases at V and 4 bases at J, with 14 bases between the two ends. The CDR3 is CASSERTMSTEAFF. In nucleotides, the CDR3 is TGTGCCAGCAGCGAACGGACAATGAGCACTGAAGCTTTCTTT.

This chain connects TRBV14 to TRBJ1-2; possibly TRBD1 for D (5 bases). V dropped 2 bases and J dropped 0 bases, with 22 bases sitting between them. The CDR3 totals 19 residues. CDR1 is SGHDN and CDR2 is FVKESK in the germline V gene. This CDR3 reads CASSQRPGGDWTPNYGYTF. CDR3 in DNA: TGTGCCAGCAGCCAACGTCCGGGAGGAGATTGGACACCTAACTATGGCTACACCTTC.

The chain joins TRBV2 to TRBJ2-1; 7 nucleotides agree with TRBD2. Trimming took 5 bases from V and 2 from J; bases not matched to a gene: 3. The CDR3 runs to 14 residues. Germline CDR1 is SNHLY and CDR2 is FYNNEI. Here the CDR3 reads CASSRRGTYNEQFF. The DNA for the CDR3 is TGTGCCAGCAGTCGGCGGGGGACCTACAATGAGCAGTTCTTC.

V usage is TRBV28 and J usage is TRBJ1-1, with D hard to call. The germline V and J ends were trimmed by 7 bases and 0 bases, with 6 bases remaining between them. The CDR3 has 12 amino acids. CDR1 MDHEN and CDR2 SYDVKM come from the germline V gene. CDR3 sequence (DNA): TGTGCCAGCACTGCGGTGAACACTGAAGCTTTCTTT. It specifies CASTAVNTEAFF.

V and J are TRBV2 and TRBJ1-1; no firm D call. Germline CDR1 SNHLY, CDR2 FYNNEI. CDR3 length equals 14 residues. V dropped 3 bases and J dropped 0 bases, with 8 bases sitting between them. The CDR3 DNA is TGTGCCAGCAGTGATATAGAAGTGAACACTGAAGCTTTCTTT. Its protein product is CASSDIEVNTEAFF.

The chain carries TRBV5-1 and TRBJ2-1, with D unresolved. V lost 4 bases, J lost 5 bases, and 4 bases lay in between. Germline V gene data show CDR1 as SGHRS and CDR2 as YFSETQ. This CDR3 spans 11 amino acids. CDR3 coding DNA: TGCGCCAGCAGCCTAAACAATGAGCAGTTCTTC. Translation: CASSLNNEQFF.

CDR3 loop: CASSSPRGKGMGEGYTF. The CDR3 coding sequence is TGTGCCAGCAGCAGCCCTCGCGGGAAGGGAATGGGAGAGGGCTACACCTTC. This rearrangement joins TRBV5-8 to TRBJ1-2, with D unresolved. This CDR3 has 17 amino acids. Trimming stripped 4 bases from V and 8 bases from J, with 27 bases between. CDR1 and CDR2 from the germline V gene are SGHTS and YDEGEE. The full variable domain, rest sourced from reference TRBV5-8 and TRBJ1-2, is EAGVTQSPTHLIKTRGQQATLRCSPISGHTSVYWYQQALGLGLQFLLWYDEGEERNRGNFPPRFSGRQFPNYSSELNVNALELEDSALYLCASSSPRGKGMGEGYTFGSGTRLTVV.

This clone was recorded only once. The chain recombines TRBV10-2 with TRBJ2-1; TRBD2 matches 14 bases. Trimming cost V 8 bases and J 9 bases; bases outside gene matches: 3. CDR3 length: 13 residues. Germline values: CDR1 WSHSY, CDR2 SAAADI. The CDR3 loop is CASGLAGGFEQFF. In DNA, the CDR3 is TGCGCCAGCGGACTAGCGGGGGGCTTTGAGCAGTTCTTC.